This entry describes one T cell receptor (beta chain). The antigen is unknown. This entry is derived from a study of cytomegalovirus exposure and HLA in healthy donors. Notes on the study in general: In a later analysis, at a false discovery rate of 0.05, 17,000 or so TCR beta sequences matched HLA alleles. Some TCR beta chains (164 of them) were listed as cytomegalovirus-associated.

In the PCR, 60 Vbeta and 13 Jbeta primers were used. Clones were sequenced by immunoSEQ multiplex PCR, and TCRdb holds only the in-frame ones, with some missing. Seen here are around 190,000 clones, 79% observed once, and the top ten hold about 1.6%. Germline-derived CDR1 and CDR2 are SGHNT and YENEEA. With 3 bases clipped from V and 10 bases from J, the junction kept 9 bases outside the gene matches. The CDR3 sequence is 15 residues long. This chain connects TRBV11-3 to TRBJ2-1; TRBD2 matches at 10 bases. The material sequenced was PBMCs. The clonotype originates from a woman younger than 30 in good health and CMV-seronegative. The CDR3 nucleotides are TGTGCCAGCAGCTTTGGACTAGCGGCCAATGTGGAGCAGTTCTTC. This sequence encodes CASSFGLAANVEQFF.